This T cell receptor (beta chain) was recovered during a study of beta chain features in type 1 diabetes. The sample holds a few counts of this clone. The antigen is not known. CDR1 MNHEY and CDR2 SMNVEV come from the germline V gene (reference sequence). V lost 9 bases and J lost 7; bases outside the gene matches: 8. CDR3 length equals 14 residues. Findings and caveats of the study: Individuals with type 1 diabetes displayed fewer insertions and more deletions at VDJ junctions. For patients and controls alike, PCR might favor shorter templates to the same degree.

TCRB transcripts that were expressed got sequenced, as all of the isolated RNA had been reverse transcribed. Sequencing used immunoSEQ multiplex PCR; TCRdb keeps in-frame clones, though not all of them. The data hold over 300,000 clones, with 7.5% to 9% observed a single time. Sequenced material: central memory CD4+ T cells from blood. V is TRBV27 and J is TRBJ2-7, with 14 nucleotides matching TRBD2. The origin of this receptor is a woman aged 18 to 35 in good health. CDR3 in amino acids: CASKGLAGAREQYF. CDR3 nucleotides: TGTGCCAGTAAGGGACTAGCGGGAGCGAGAGAGCAGTACTTC.